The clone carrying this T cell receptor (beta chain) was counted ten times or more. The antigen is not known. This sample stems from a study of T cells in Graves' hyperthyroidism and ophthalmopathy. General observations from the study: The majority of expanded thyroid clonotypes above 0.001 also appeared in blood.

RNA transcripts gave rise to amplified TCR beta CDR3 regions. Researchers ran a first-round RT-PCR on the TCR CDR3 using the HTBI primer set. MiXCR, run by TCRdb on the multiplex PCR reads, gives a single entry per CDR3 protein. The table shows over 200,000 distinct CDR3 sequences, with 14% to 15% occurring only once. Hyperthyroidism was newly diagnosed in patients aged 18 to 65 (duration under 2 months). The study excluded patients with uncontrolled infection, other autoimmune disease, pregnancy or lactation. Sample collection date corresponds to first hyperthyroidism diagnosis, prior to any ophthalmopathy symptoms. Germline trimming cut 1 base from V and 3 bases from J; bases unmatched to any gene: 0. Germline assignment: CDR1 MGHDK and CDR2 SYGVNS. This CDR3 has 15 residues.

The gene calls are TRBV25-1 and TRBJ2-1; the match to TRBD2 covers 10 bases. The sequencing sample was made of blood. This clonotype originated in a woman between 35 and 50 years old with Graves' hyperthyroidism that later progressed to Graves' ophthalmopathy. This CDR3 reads CASSELAGGYNEQFF. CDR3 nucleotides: TGTGCCAGCAGTGAATTAGCGGGAGGCTACAATGAGCAGTTCTTC.